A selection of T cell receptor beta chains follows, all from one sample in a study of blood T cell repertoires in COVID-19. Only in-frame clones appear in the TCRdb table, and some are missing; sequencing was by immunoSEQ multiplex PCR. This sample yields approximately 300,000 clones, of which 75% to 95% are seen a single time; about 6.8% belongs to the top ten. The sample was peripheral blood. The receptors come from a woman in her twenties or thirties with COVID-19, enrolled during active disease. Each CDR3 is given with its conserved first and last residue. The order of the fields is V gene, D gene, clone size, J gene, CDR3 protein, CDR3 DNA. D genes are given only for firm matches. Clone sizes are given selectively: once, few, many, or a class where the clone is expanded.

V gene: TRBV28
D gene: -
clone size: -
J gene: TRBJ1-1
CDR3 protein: CASSLLAPRTSEAFF
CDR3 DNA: TGTGCCAGCAGTTTATTAGCCCCTCGAACATCTGAAGCTTTCTTT

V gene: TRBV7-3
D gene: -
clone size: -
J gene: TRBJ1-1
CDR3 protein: CASSLDSMNTEAFF
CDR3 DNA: TGTGCCAGCAGCTTAGACAGTATGAACACTGAAGCTTTCTTT

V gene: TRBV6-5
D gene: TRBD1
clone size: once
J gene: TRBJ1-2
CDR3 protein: CASRTPTGNRGGYTF
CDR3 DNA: TGTGCCAGCAGGACTCCGACAGGGAATAGAGGTGGCTACACCTTC

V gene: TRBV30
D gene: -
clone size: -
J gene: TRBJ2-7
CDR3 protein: CAWSDYRAYEQYF
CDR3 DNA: TGTGCCTGGAGTGATTACCGAGCCTACGAGCAGTACTTC

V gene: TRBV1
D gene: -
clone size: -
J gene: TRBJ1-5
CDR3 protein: CTSSQDRGTGRQPQHF
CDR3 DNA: TGCACCAGCAGCCAAGATCGAGGGACAGGGCGGCAGCCCCAGCATTTT

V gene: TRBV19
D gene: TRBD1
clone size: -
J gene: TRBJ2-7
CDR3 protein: CASSMTGVEQYF
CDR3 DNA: TGTGCCAGTAGTATGACAGGGGTTGAGCAGTACTTC

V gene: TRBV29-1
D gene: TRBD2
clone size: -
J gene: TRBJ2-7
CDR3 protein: CSVELLSGSWEQYF
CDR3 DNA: TGCAGCGTTGAACTCCTGAGCGGGAGTTGGGAGCAGTACTTC

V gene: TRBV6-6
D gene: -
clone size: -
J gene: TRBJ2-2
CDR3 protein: CASSYGTKRSGELFF
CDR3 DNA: TGTGCCAGCAGTTACGGGACAAAGAGGTCCGGGGAGCTGTTTTTT

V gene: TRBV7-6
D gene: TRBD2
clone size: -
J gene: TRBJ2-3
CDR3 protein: CASSPRVLAGGSDTQYF
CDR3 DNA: TGTGCCAGCAGCCCTAGGGTCCTAGCGGGAGGTTCAGATACGCAGTATTTT

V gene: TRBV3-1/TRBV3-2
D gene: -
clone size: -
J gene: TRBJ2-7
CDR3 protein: CASIGENEQYF
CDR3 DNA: TGTGCCAGCATCGGGGAGAACGAGCAGTACTTC

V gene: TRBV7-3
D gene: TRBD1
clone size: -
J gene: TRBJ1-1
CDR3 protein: CASSPGQGRTEAFF
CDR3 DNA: TGTGCCAGCAGCCCTGGACAGGGGAGGACTGAAGCTTTCTTT

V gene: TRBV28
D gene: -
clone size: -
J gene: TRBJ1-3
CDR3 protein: CASTTTGAGNTIYF
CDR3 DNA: TGTGCCAGCACCACGACAGGAGCTGGAAACACCATATATTTT

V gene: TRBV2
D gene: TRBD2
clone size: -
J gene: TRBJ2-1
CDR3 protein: CASSGSGTGGRNEQFF
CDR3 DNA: TGTGCCAGCAGTGGGTCTGGGACGGGAGGTCGGAATGAGCAGTTCTTC

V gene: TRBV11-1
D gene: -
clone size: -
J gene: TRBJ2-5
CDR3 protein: CASSLGQQETQYF
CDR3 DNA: TGTGCCAGCAGCTTAGGACAGCAAGAGACCCAGTACTTC

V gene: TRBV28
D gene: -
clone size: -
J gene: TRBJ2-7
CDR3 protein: CASIGKYRQPSYEQYF
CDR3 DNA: TGTGCCAGCATCGGAAAGTACAGGCAACCCTCCTACGAACAGTACTTC

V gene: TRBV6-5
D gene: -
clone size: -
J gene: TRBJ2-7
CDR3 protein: CASIGDYEQYF
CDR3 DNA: TGTGCCAGCATCGGGGACTACGAGCAGTACTTC

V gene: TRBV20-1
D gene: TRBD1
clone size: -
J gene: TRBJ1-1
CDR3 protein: CSAPDRAEAFF
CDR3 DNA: TGCAGTGCTCCGGACAGGGCTGAAGCTTTCTTT

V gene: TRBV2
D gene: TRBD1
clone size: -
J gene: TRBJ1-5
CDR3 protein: CASSVNRGNQPQHF
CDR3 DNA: TGTGCCAGCAGTGTAAACAGGGGTAATCAGCCCCAGCATTTT

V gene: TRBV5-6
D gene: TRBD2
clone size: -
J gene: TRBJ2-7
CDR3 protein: CASSVTSGRSEQYF
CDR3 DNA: TGTGCCAGCAGCGTGACTAGCGGGAGGAGTGAGCAGTACTTC

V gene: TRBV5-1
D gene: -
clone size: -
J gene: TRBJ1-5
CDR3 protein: CASSLDSNQPQHF
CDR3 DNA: TGCGCCAGCAGCTTGGACAGTAATCAGCCCCAGCATTTT

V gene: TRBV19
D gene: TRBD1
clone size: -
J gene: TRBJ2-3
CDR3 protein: CASSIPTGGRADTQYF
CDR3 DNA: TGTGCCAGTAGTATCCCTACAGGGGGCCGGGCAGATACGCAGTATTTT

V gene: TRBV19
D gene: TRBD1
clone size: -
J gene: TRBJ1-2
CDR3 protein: CASSTTGAGYGYTF
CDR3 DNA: TGTGCCAGTAGTACCACAGGGGCCGGGTATGGCTACACCTTC

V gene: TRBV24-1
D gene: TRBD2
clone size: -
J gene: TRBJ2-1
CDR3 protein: CATRLAGVSSYNEQFF
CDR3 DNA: TGTGCCACCCGGCTAGCGGGGGTAAGCTCCTACAATGAGCAGTTCTTC

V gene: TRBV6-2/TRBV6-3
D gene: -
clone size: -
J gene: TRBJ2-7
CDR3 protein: CASSYSGFEQYF
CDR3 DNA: TGTGCCAGCAGTTATTCGGGGTTCGAGCAGTACTTC

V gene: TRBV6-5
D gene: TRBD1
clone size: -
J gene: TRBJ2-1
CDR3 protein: CASNRDRGSYNEQFF
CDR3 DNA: TGTGCCAGCAACCGAGACAGGGGGTCCTACAATGAGCAGTTCTTC

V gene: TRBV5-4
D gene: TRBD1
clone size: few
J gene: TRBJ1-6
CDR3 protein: CASSPGQGNSPLHF
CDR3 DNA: TGTGCCAGCAGCCCGGGACAGGGGAATTCACCCCTCCACTTT

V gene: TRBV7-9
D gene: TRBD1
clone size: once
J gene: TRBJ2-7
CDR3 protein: CASSSYRGYEQYF
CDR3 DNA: TGTGCCAGCAGCTCTTACAGGGGCTACGAGCAGTACTTC

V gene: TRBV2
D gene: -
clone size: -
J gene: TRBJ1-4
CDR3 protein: CASSEQGGEKLFF
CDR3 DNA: TGTGCCAGCAGTGAGCAAGGCGGTGAAAAACTGTTTTTT

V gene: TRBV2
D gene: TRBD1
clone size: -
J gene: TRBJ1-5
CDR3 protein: CASSSGGAKPQHF
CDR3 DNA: TGTGCCAGCAGCTCAGGGGGCGCGAAGCCCCAGCATTTT

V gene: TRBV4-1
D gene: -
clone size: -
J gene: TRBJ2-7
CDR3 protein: CASSQASVPGASEQYF
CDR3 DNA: TGCGCCAGCAGCCAAGCCTCAGTTCCGGGAGCCTCCGAGCAGTACTTC

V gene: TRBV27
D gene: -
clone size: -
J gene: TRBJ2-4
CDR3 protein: CASSFAGEDIQYF
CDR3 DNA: TGTGCCAGCAGTTTTGCAGGGGAAGACATTCAGTACTTC

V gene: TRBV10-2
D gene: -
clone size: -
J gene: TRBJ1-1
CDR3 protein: CASRGANTEAFF
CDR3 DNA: TGCGCCAGCAGGGGAGCGAACACTGAAGCTTTCTTT

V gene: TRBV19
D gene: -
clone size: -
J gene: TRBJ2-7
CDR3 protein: CASSLTRRGYSEQYF
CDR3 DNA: TGTGCCAGTAGTCTAACAAGAAGGGGGTACAGCGAGCAGTACTTC

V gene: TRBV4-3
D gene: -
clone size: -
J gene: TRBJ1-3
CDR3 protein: CASSQEAREGDTIYF
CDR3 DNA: TGCGCCAGCAGCCAAGAAGCCAGGGAGGGGGACACCATATATTTT

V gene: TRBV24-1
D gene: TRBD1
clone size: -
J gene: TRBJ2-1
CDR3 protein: CATSDSLSGTGGQYEQFF
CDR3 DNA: TGTGCCACCAGTGATTCCCTGTCCGGGACAGGGGGCCAGTATGAGCAGTTCTTC

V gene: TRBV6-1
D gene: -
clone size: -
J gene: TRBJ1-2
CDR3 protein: CASSEAYTGYGYTF
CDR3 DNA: TGTGCCAGCAGTGAAGCGTATACAGGGTATGGCTACACCTTC

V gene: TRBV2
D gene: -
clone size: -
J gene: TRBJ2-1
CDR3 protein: CASSAGAPRSEQFF
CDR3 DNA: TGTGCCAGCAGTGCGGGAGCCCCACGGAGTGAGCAGTTCTTC

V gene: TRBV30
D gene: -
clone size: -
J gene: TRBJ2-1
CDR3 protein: CAWTFGLHNEQFF
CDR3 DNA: TGTGCCTGGACCTTCGGTCTTCACAATGAGCAGTTCTTC

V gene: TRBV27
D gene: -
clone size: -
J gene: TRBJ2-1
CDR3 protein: CASSFLALTSYNEQFF
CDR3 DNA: TGTGCCAGCAGTTTTCTAGCGCTTACCTCCTACAATGAGCAGTTCTTC

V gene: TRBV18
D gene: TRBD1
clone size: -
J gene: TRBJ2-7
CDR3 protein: CASSHWDRANEQYF
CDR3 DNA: TGTGCCAGCTCACACTGGGACAGGGCCAACGAGCAGTACTTC

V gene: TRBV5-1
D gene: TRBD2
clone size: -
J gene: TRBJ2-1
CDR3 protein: CASSPRLANNEQFF
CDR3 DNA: TGCGCCAGCAGCCCAAGACTAGCGAACAATGAGCAGTTCTTC

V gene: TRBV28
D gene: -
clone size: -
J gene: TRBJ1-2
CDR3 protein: CASSLGRRQSYGYTF
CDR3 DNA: TGTGCCAGCAGTTTGGGGAGAAGGCAAAGCTATGGCTACACCTTC

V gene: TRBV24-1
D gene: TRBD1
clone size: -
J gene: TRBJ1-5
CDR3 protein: CATSGPGQINQPQHF
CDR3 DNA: TGTGCCACCAGTGGCCCGGGACAGATCAATCAGCCCCAGCATTTT

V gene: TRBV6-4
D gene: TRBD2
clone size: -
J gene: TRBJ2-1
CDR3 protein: CASSLGTSGSEQFF
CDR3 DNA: TGTGCCAGCAGTCTGGGGACTAGCGGGAGTGAGCAGTTCTTC

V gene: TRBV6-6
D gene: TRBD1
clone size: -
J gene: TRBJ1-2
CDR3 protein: CASSYRNRGGYGYTF
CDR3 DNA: TGTGCCAGCAGTTACCGGAACAGGGGCGGCTATGGCTACACCTTC

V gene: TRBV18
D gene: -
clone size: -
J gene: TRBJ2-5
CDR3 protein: CASSLRTGSEETQYF
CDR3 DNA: TGTGCCAGCTCACTACGAACAGGGTCTGAAGAGACCCAGTACTTC

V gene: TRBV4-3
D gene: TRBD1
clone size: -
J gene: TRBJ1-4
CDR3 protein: CASSQGDRSNEKLFF
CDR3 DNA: TGCGCCAGCAGCCAGGGGGACAGAAGTAATGAAAAACTGTTTTTT

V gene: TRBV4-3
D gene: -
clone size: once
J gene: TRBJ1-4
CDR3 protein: CASSQDGGSEKLFF
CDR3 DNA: TGCGCCAGCAGCCAAGATGGAGGAAGTGAAAAACTGTTTTTT

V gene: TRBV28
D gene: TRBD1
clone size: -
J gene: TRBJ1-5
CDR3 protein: CASRTGVYQPQHF
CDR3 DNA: TGTGCCAGCAGGACAGGGGTCTATCAGCCCCAGCATTTT

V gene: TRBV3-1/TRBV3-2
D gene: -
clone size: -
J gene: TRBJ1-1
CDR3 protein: CASSQDGGWTEAFF
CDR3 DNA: TGTGCCAGCAGCCAAGACGGAGGGTGGACTGAAGCTTTCTTT

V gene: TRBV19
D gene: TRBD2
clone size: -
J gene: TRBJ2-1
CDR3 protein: CASSTKLGLAGYYNEQFF
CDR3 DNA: TGTGCCAGTAGTACTAAACTGGGACTAGCGGGATACTACAATGAGCAGTTCTTC

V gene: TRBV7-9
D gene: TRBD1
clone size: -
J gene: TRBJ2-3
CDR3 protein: CASSPRTGPTDTQYF
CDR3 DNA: TGTGCCAGCAGTCCTCGGACAGGGCCCACAGATACGCAGTATTTT

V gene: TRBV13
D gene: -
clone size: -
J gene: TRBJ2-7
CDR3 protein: CASSLSGGSNEQYF
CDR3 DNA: TGTGCCAGCAGCTTAAGTGGGGGGAGCAACGAGCAGTACTTC

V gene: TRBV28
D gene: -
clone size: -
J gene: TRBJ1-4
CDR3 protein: CASSPRQRVVGEKLFF
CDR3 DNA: TGTGCCAGCAGTCCACGACAGCGTGTGGTGGGAGAAAAACTGTTTTTT

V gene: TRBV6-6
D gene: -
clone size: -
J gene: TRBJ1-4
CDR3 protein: CASSYSEAENEKLFF
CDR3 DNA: TGTGCCAGCAGTTACTCGGAGGCAGAAAATGAAAAACTGTTTTTT

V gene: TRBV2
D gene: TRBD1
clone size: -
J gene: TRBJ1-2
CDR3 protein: CASSPTWTGGAYGYTF
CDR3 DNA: TGTGCCAGCAGTCCTACTTGGACAGGGGGCGCCTATGGCTACACCTTC

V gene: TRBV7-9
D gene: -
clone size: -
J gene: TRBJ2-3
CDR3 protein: CASSFQASGTDTQYF
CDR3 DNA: TGTGCCAGCAGCTTCCAGGCATCCGGCACAGATACGCAGTATTTT

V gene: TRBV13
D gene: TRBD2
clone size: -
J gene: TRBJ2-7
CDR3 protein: CASSRRASGTGGYEQYF
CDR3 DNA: TGTGCCAGCAGCCGCAGGGCTAGCGGGACCGGAGGCTACGAGCAGTACTTC